This TCR beta chain was identified in a study of blood T cell repertoires in COVID-19. Only in-frame clones appear in the TCRdb table, and some are missing; sequencing was by immunoSEQ multiplex PCR. The sample shows hundreds of thousands of clones, approximately 88% of them seen only once. CDR1 and CDR2 (germline): MNHNS, SASEGT. V shed 1 base and J 4 bases; nucleotides not matched to a gene: 0. This CDR3 spans 14 amino acids. This clone was picked up a small number of times. The chain joins TRBV6-1 to TRBJ2-5; TRBD1 agrees at 10 bases. The sequence was collected from a woman younger than 30 who had recovered from COVID-19. Sequenced sample: PBMCs or T cells enriched from blood (not recorded which). The CDR3: CASSEGQGAETQYF. CDR3 sequence (DNA): TGTGCCAGCAGTGAAGGACAGGGGGCAGAGACCCAGTACTTC.